These 25 T cell receptor beta chains share one sample of origin, sequenced in a study of T cells in women clearing cervical HPV infection (dated by TCRdb to 2016 to 2019). Library method: the immunoSEQ multiplex PCR assay. TCRdb took over this immuneACCESS table, retaining in-frame rearrangements with V and J assigned. Such tables are incomplete; in checked studies, under half of the missing clones stem from an unresolved V gene, and the remainder is unexplained. The sample has some 20,000 clones on record. Together, the top ten hold 5% to 5.5% of the sample. The sequenced material came from blood buffy coat. All receptors come from a woman aged 18 to 75 with a cervical HPV16 infection that either progressed to CIN3+ or cleared (not recorded which).

Concerning this clone: The observed sequence ends 3 residues before the CDR3 terminus, with the missing tail filled in from the germline J gene. The chain joins TRBV5-1 to TRBJ2-7, with TRBD1 identical over 10 bases. Unmatched junction bases numbered 2, after V lost 0 bases and J lost 2 bases. The CDR3 length is 15 residues. Germline V gene sequence: CDR1 SGHRS, CDR2 YFSETQ. The CDR3: CASSLDGQGAYEQYF. The part of the CDR3 DNA that was read is TGCGCCAGCAGCTTGGATGGACAGGGGGCCTACGAG.

Regarding this clone: The CDR3 goes on 3 residues after the read ends, and that part is filled in from the germline J gene. The chain links TRBV18 to TRBJ2-1; the D gene is possibly TRBD2 (6 bases). This CDR3 is built from 14 residues. Germline CDR1 reads KGHSH; CDR2 reads LQKENI. Trimming took off 3 bases at V and 8 bases at J, with 14 bases between the two ends. CDR3 sequence reads: CASSPVTRSDEQFF. The DNA read from the CDR3 is TGTGCCAGCTCACCGGTGACTAGATCCGATGAG.

To note about this clone: The read halts 3 residues ahead of the CDR3 end, with the missing end drawn from the germline J gene. The rearrangement links TRBV4-1 to TRBJ1-4; TRBD1 is a possible D gene (5 bases). Deletions cut 3 bases from V and 2 bases from J, with 16 bases between. The CDR3 runs 17 residues. CDR1 is MGHRA, CDR2 YSYEKL, per germline. CDR3 loop: CASSHRPGKSTNEKLFF. The covered CDR3 bases are TGCGCCAGCAGCCATCGACCAGGGAAATCGACTAATGAAAAA.

A word on this clone: The read ends 3 residues shy of where the CDR3 ends; the end is completed using the germline J gene. V is TRBV12-5 and J is TRBJ1-2, with 7 bases lining up with TRBD1. Germline-derived CDR1 and CDR2 are LGHNT and FRNRAP. Trimming at V came to 2 bases and at J to 3 bases, leaving 12 bases not matched to a gene. The length of the CDR3 is 17 residues. Here the CDR3 reads CASGLPPSTGDDYGYTF. CDR3 bases read: TGTGCTAGTGGTTTGCCTCCTTCTACAGGGGATGACTATGGC.

Comments on this clone: The sequence runs out 3 residues before the end of the CDR3; the remainder is reconstructed from the germline J gene. The chain combines TRBV2 with TRBJ2-7; 7 bases line up with TRBD1. Trimming took 4 bases from V and 4 from J; bases not matched to a gene: 10. The germline V gene has CDR1 SNHLY and CDR2 FYNNEI. This CDR3 spans 15 amino acids. The CDR3 loop is CASSVKTGLSYEQYF. Partial CDR3 DNA: TGTGCCAGCAGTGTAAAGACAGGGTTGTCATACGAG.

As concerns this clone: The CDR3 end lies 3 residues beyond the end of the read and is filled in from the germline J gene. The chain joins TRBV7-9 to TRBJ1-2; tentatively, D is TRBD1 (6 bases). Germline V gives CDR1 SEHNR, CDR2 FQNEAQ (reference sequence). The CDR3 consists of 14 residues. CDR3 DNA, as far as it was read: TGTGCCAGACCTGGGGACAACTCCTACAATGAC. Protein: CARPGDNSYND. The whole CDR3 sequence reads CARPGDNSYNDYTF.

Concerning this clone itself: The CDR3 end falls 3 residues outside the read, so it is completed with the germline J gene. V is TRBV2 and J is TRBJ2-5, with a tentative D call TRBD2 (5 bases). V was pared by 6 bases and J by 4 bases, with 9 bases between. Germline loops: CDR1 SNHLY, CDR2 FYNNEI. The CDR3 spans 12 residues. The CDR3 region is CASRWSGETQYF. Incomplete CDR3 DNA: TGTGCCAGCAGGTGGAGCGGAGAGACC.

To note about this clone: The read halts 3 residues ahead of the CDR3 end, with the missing end drawn from the germline J gene. V gene TRBV3-1 (or the pseudogene TRBV3-2) combines with J gene TRBJ1-5; 7 nucleotides match TRBD1. This CDR3 has 17 amino acids. Per germline, CDR1 LGHDT and CDR2 YNNKEL (reference sequence). V trimming: 2 bases; J trimming: 5 bases; junction bases outside the gene matches: 12. Partial CDR3 DNA: TGTGCCAGCAGCCAATCCGGTGAGCAGGGGGGTTATCAGCCC. This sequence encodes CASSQSGEQGGYQP. The whole CDR3 protein is CASSQSGEQGGYQPQHF.

A note on this clone: The DNA ends 3 residues before the CDR3 does, and the rest of the CDR3 is filled in from the germline J gene. The chain recombines TRBV11-3 with TRBJ2-7, with 9 bases matching TRBD2. The V gene end was trimmed by 5 bases and the J gene end by 3 bases; junction bases not matched to a gene: 2. CDR1 and CDR2 (germline): SGHNT, YENEEA. CDR3 size: 13 residues. The CDR3 spells CASSPAGGYEQYF. The part of the CDR3 DNA that was read is TGTGCCAGCAGCCCAGCGGGGGGCTACGAG.

As regards this clone: The read terminates 3 residues before the CDR3 end, so the remaining end is supplied by the germline J gene. The gene calls are TRBV20-1 and TRBJ2-7, with D possibly matching TRBD1 (6 bases). The CDR3 totals 14 residues. The germline V gene encodes CDR1 DFQATT and CDR2 SNEGSKA (reference sequence). V was trimmed by 5 bases and J by 0 bases, leaving 14 bases between them. The CDR3 DNA, read in part, is TGCAGTGCTGGTACAGGGACGAACTCCTACGAG. Translating it yields CSAGTGTNSYE. The whole CDR3 sequence reads CSAGTGTNSYEQYF.

As regards this clone: The read terminates 3 residues before the CDR3 end, so the remaining end is supplied by the germline J gene. V and J are TRBV7-9 and TRBJ2-1, with 10 bases aligning to TRBD1. Germline values: CDR1 SEHNR, CDR2 FQNEAQ (reference sequence). This CDR3 region has 15 residues. The V segment lost 5 bases and the J segment 3 bases; nucleotides outside the gene matches: 4. The CDR3 DNA, read in part, is TGTGCCAGCAGCCGGGACAGGGGAGACTACAATGAG. Protein sequence: CASSRDRGDYNE. The whole CDR3 reads CASSRDRGDYNEQFF.

CDR3 DNA (partial): TGTGCCAGCAGTGATAAGCGGGGGGGCACAGATACC. Amino acid sequence: CASSDKRGGTDT. The entire CDR3 protein reads CASSDKRGGTDTYTF. The chain uses TRBV6-1 and TRBJ1-2, with D possibly TRBD1 on 6 matching bases. The read terminates 3 residues before the CDR3 end, so the remaining end is supplied by the germline J gene. This CDR3 comprises 15 residues. In germline, CDR1 is MNHNS, CDR2 SASEGT.

CDR3 amino acids: CSARPQGPGQIYGYTF. CDR3 bases read: TGCAGTGCTCGCCCCCAGGGACCGGGACAGATCTATGGC. The chain has TRBV20-1 and TRBJ1-2; 7 nucleotides match TRBD1. The read falls 3 residues short of the CDR3 end, and the missing part is taken from the germline J gene. This CDR3 has 16 amino acids. Germline lookup yields CDR1 DFQATT and CDR2 SNEGSKA (reference sequence). V trimming: 5 bases; J trimming: 4 bases; junction bases outside the gene matches: 16.

On this clone: The read ends 3 residues shy of where the CDR3 ends; the end is completed using the germline J gene. This sequence joins TRBV5-1 and TRBJ2-1; tentative D call: TRBD2 (6 bases). Germline V lookup: CDR1 SGHRS, CDR2 YFSETQ. The CDR3 consists of 15 residues. Between the trimmed V and J ends, which lost 4 bases and 7 bases, there was a span of 18 bases. This CDR3 is CASSLGPGGVNEQFF. The DNA read from the CDR3 is TGCGCCAGCAGCCTCGGCCCCGGGGGAGTAAATGAG.

Regarding this clone: The CDR3 end falls 3 residues outside the read, so it is completed with the germline J gene. The gene calls are TRBV2 and TRBJ2-1; 8 nucleotides match TRBD2. Germline V gives CDR1 SNHLY, CDR2 FYNNEI. V shed 6 bases and J 6 bases; nucleotides not matched to a gene: 7. The CDR3 consists of 14 residues. Partial CDR3 DNA: TGTGCCAGCAGGGGGCGGGGGGTGCGCAATGAG. Residues: CASRGRGVRNE. The CDR3 reads in full as CASRGRGVRNEQFF.

This clone registers medium-sized (0.01 to 0.1%) by frequency. The read stops 3 residues short of the end of the CDR3; the missing end is completed from the germline J gene. The gene calls are TRBV15 and TRBJ1-4, with D possibly TRBD1 on 5 matching bases. The CDR3 runs 16 residues. The V end lost 3 bases, the J end lost 3 bases, and 14 bases lay between the germline ends. CDR1 LNHNV and CDR2 YYDKDF come from the germline V gene (reference sequence). The chain's CDR3 is CATSRSRQGSNEKLFF. The sequenced CDR3 bases are TGTGCCACCAGCAGGTCCCGGCAGGGTTCTAATGAAAAA.

Worth noting for this clone: From the germline J gene comes the end of the CDR3, since the read stops 3 residues before it. The genes are TRBV30 and TRBJ1-1, with TRBD1 matching over 8 bases. Germline CDR1 GTSNPN, CDR2 SVGIG (reference sequence). Trimming took 5 bases from V and 4 from J; bases not matched to a gene: 12. The CDR3 length is 15 residues. The CDR3 protein is CAWGQGERRRTEAFF. The CDR3 DNA, read in part, is TGTGCCTGGGGACAGGGAGAACGGCGGCGCACTGAA.

About this clone: The CDR3 end is not reached by the read, which stops 3 residues before it; the germline J gene fills it in. The genes are TRBV10-3 and TRBJ2-7; the match to TRBD1 covers 8 bases. The CDR3 sequence is 12 residues long. Germline lookup yields CDR1 ENHRY and CDR2 SYGVKD. The junction had 4 bases not matched to a gene; V was cut back by 6 bases and J by 6 bases. CDR3 bases read: TGTGCCATCAGACCCGACAGGGGCGAG. This translates into CAIRPDRGE. From start to end, the CDR3 is CAIRPDRGEQYF.

About this clone: The sequence runs out 3 residues before the end of the CDR3; the remainder is reconstructed from the germline J gene. The V gene is TRBV10-3, the J gene TRBJ2-7; 9 positions agree with TRBD2. This CDR3 has 14 amino acids. With 5 bases clipped from V and 3 bases from J, the junction kept 5 bases outside the gene matches. Germline CDR1 reads ENHRY; CDR2 reads SYGVKD. CDR3 DNA, as far as it was read: TGTGCCATCAGTACCGCGGGGGGGCTCTACGAG. It translates to CAISTAGGLYE. The full-length CDR3 reads as CAISTAGGLYEQYF.

Notes on this clone: At one boundary the junction diverges from the germline segment, which might be a read error. The read gets to within 3 residues of the CDR3 end, and the germline J gene fills in the rest. The V gene is TRBV7-3, the J gene TRBJ1-3; 8 bases map to TRBD1. The germline V gene encodes CDR1 SGHTA and CDR2 FQGTGA. CDR3 length: 19 residues. The CDR3 loop is CASSLIRGRESKTGNTIYF. The part of the CDR3 DNA that was read is TGTGCCAGCAGCTTAATCAGGGGGCGTGAGTCCAAGACTGGAAACACT.

Notes on this clone: The sequence runs out 3 residues before the end of the CDR3; the remainder is reconstructed from the germline J gene. Different DNA sequences within this sample yield the same CDR3. The chain employs TRBV7-2 and TRBJ1-3, with TRBD1 matching over 9 bases. J gave up 7 bases and V 4 bases, and 5 bases lay outside the gene matches. Looked up from germline, CDR1 is SGHTA and CDR2 is FQGNSA. The CDR3 sequence is 14 residues long. CDR3: CASSSGQGGNTIYF. The covered CDR3 bases are TGTGCCAGCAGCTCGGGACAGGGAGGGAACACC.

On this clone: The read falls 3 residues short of the CDR3 end, and the missing part is taken from the germline J gene. The chain is built from TRBV13 and TRBJ2-3, with 10 bases lining up with TRBD2. Germline V lookup: CDR1 PRHDT, CDR2 FYEKMQ (reference sequence). J lost 2 bases, V lost 5 bases, and 10 bases had no gene match. The CDR3 covers 17 residues. The CDR3 reads CASSPYGLAETTDTQYF. The covered CDR3 bases are TGTGCCAGCAGCCCCTATGGACTAGCGGAGACCACAGATACG.

Concerning this clone itself: The read terminates 3 residues before the CDR3 end, so the remaining end is supplied by the germline J gene. The genes are TRBV12-3 or TRBV12-4 and TRBJ1-5; D possibly corresponds to TRBD1 (6 bases). CDR3 length: 19 residues. V lost 3 bases and J 0 bases, leaving 21 bases between the germline ends. The covered CDR3 bases are TGTGCCAGCAGTTTTAAGGGGACAACAAAGACCCCTAGCAATCAGCCC. Translating gives CASSFKGTTKTPSNQP. Given in full, the CDR3 is CASSFKGTTKTPSNQPQHF.

As concerns this clone: The germline gene is not matched at one end of the junction; a read error may be the cause. The read terminates 3 residues before the CDR3 end, so the remaining end is supplied by the germline J gene. This sample also contains other DNA sequences that code for the same CDR3. The V gene is TRBV7-2, the J gene TRBJ1-3, with a tentative D call TRBD1 (5 bases). The CDR3 loop spans 14 amino acids. The germline CDR1 and CDR2 sequences are SGHTA and FQGNSA. CDR3 amino acids: CASSPGRFGNTIYF. The part of the CDR3 DNA that was read is TGTGCCAGCAGCCCAGGGCGTTTTGGAAACACG.

Comment on this clone: The CDR3 end falls 3 residues outside the read, so it is completed with the germline J gene. The genes are TRBV6-1 and TRBJ2-7; 9 bases match TRBD1. J was trimmed by 3 bases and V by 4 bases; bases with no gene match: 10. The CDR3 runs 16 residues. Germline loops: CDR1 MNHNS, CDR2 SASEGT. The sequenced part of the CDR3 DNA is TGTGCCAGCAGTGGTCTGGGGACAGGGCTTTACTACGAG. The encoded protein is CASSGLGTGLYYE. The entire CDR3 is CASSGLGTGLYYEQYF.